This record concerns one TCR beta chain sequence. Its matching antigen is unknown. A CD45RO/CCR7/CD25/CD127/CD95/CD27 panel sorted naive, central memory, regulatory and stem cell-like memory CD4+ cells. Each sorted fraction was over 95% pure. Expressed TCRB transcripts were sequenced, since all the RNA that had been isolated was reverse transcribed. Sequencing of naive, central memory and regulatory T cell samples gave an average of about 3.7 million reads. Assay: immunoSEQ multiplex PCR; the TCRdb copy retains only in-frame clones and omits some. This sample has 390,000 or so clones, with roughly 14% found just once. This sample was included in a study of beta chain features in type 1 diabetes. Regarding the study as a whole: Shortening of TCRB CDR3s, moderate but significant, appeared in all four CD4+ subsets of Type 1 diabetes patients.

CDR1 is MGHRA and CDR2 is YSYEKL in the germline V gene. The ends were cut back, 0 bases at V and 5 bases at J, with 16 bases in the middle. The CDR3 length is 16 residues. This chain joins TRBV4-1 and TRBJ2-5; D may be TRBD1 (6 bases). The sequence was obtained from a man under 40 in good health. The material sequenced was naive CD4+ T cells from blood. The CDR3 bases are TGCGCCAGCAGCCAAGATCCGGGCAGGGGACGCGAGACCCAGTACTTC. It codes for CASSQDPGRGRETQYF.